This passage covers 4 T cell receptor beta chains from one sample sequenced in a study of cytomegalovirus exposure and HLA in healthy donors. The study ran its PCR with 60 Vbeta and 13 Jbeta primers. TCRdb keeps only in-frame clones here, not all; method: immunoSEQ multiplex PCR. The sample has some 80,000 clones; approximately 80% are singletons. Input material: PBMCs. All receptors derive from a middle-aged man in good health and CMV-seronegative.

The sample holds one count of this clone. The rearrangement joins TRBV13 to TRBJ2-3; TRBD1 is a possible D gene (5 bases). Per the germline V gene, CDR1 is PRHDT and CDR2 is FYEKMQ (reference sequence). CDR3 length: 17 amino acids. Between the trimmed V and J ends, which lost 4 bases and 3 bases, there was a span of 20 bases. CDR3 region: CASSSRSAGFQTDTQYF. CDR3 nucleotide sequence: TGTGCCAGCAGCTCCCGGAGCGCAGGGTTTCAAACAGATACGCAGTATTTT.

The chain joins TRBV7-2 to TRBJ1-1; 9 bases match TRBD1. The CDR3 length is 18 residues. J lost 6 bases, V lost 1 base, and 15 bases had no gene match. The germline V gene encodes CDR1 SGHTA and CDR2 FQGNSA. The CDR3 reads CASSLVAGGGDRVSEAFF. Here the CDR3 DNA reads TGTGCCAGCAGCTTAGTAGCGGGAGGGGGGGACAGGGTGTCTGAAGCTTTCTTT.

V is TRBV4-3 and J is TRBJ1-1; D uncertain. This CDR3 is 13 amino acids long. Germline lookup yields CDR1 LGHNA and CDR2 YSLEER. V was pared by 0 bases and J by 11 bases, with 13 bases between. CDR3 DNA sequence: TGCGCCAGCAGCCAAGATGTCGCTTACGGGGCTTTCTTT. Encoded protein: CASSQDVAYGAFF.

In this sample, this clone turned up a few times. The chain has TRBV27 and TRBJ2-7; tentative D call: TRBD1 (6 bases). V lost 2 bases to trimming and J lost 0 bases, with 11 bases between them. There are 15 residues in the CDR3. Per the germline V gene, CDR1 is MNHEY and CDR2 is SMNVEV (reference sequence). The CDR3 here is CASSLTGIISYEQYF. CDR3 DNA sequence: TGTGCCAGCAGTTTAACAGGGATTATCTCCTACGAGCAGTACTTC.